A selection of T cell receptor beta chains follows, all from one sample in a study of T cell responses to AZD1222 COVID-19 vaccine. TCRdb's table, derived via immunoSEQ multiplex PCR, lists solely in-frame clones and lacks some. Of approximately 140,000 clones in the sample, 75% to 95% were seen once. The source material was peripheral blood, sampled on day 0 of MenACWY control vaccination. The source of these receptors is an adult in good health. CDR3s include the opening cysteine and the closing phenylalanine or tryptophan. The D gene is left open where the match is weak. Rows give clone size only sometimes, using once, few, many, or a class for an expanded clone.

j_call | clone_size | v_call | d_call | cdr3_nt | cdr3_aa
TRBJ2-7 | - | TRBV7-9 | - | TGTGCCAGCAGCCCCAGGGGTGCCTACGAGCAGTACTTC | CASSPRGAYEQYF
TRBJ2-7 | - | TRBV27 | - | TGTGCCAGCAGTCCCGGGGCTGACGAGCAGTACTTC | CASSPGADEQYF
TRBJ1-1 | once | TRBV14 | TRBD1 | TGTGCCAGCAGCCAAGAAGGTTTCCGTAAGCCGGGACAGGGGACGAACACTGAAGCTTTCTTT | CASSQEGFRKPGQGTNTEAFF
TRBJ1-5 | once | TRBV9 | TRBD1 | TGTGCCAGCAGCCCTCGGGACAGGCTAGGGCCCCAGCATTTT | CASSPRDRLGPQHF
TRBJ1-2 | - | TRBV29-1 | TRBD1 | TGCAGCGTTCTGGGGGGACAGGGGGCCTATGGCTACACCTTC | CSVLGGQGAYGYTF
TRBJ1-1 | once | TRBV5-1 | - | TGCGCCAGCAGCTTGGATACAGGGTGGGTTACTGAAGCTTTCTTT | CASSLDTGWVTEAFF
TRBJ1-2 | - | TRBV25-1 | - | TGTGCCAGCAGTGCCGGAATTAACTATGGCTACACCTTC | CASSAGINYGYTF
TRBJ2-3 | - | TRBV9 | TRBD1 | TGTGCCAGCAGCGTAGCCCCGGACAGGGGGAAAGGAGATACGCAGTATTTT | CASSVAPDRGKGDTQYF
TRBJ2-1 | - | TRBV28 | - | TGTGCCAGCTTTGGTTCGGGAGCCTCGAGCTCCTACAATGAGCAGTTCTTC | CASFGSGASSSYNEQFF
TRBJ1-1 | - | TRBV19 | TRBD1 | TGTGCCAGTAGTACGGGACAGAGAGGCACTGAAGCTTTCTTT | CASSTGQRGTEAFF
TRBJ2-5 | - | TRBV28 | - | TGTGCCAGCAGTTCGCCCAGGAACTCGATAGGGCAGTACCAAGAGACCCAGTACTTC | CASSSPRNSIGQYQETQYF
TRBJ2-3 | - | TRBV3-1/TRBV3-2 | TRBD2 | TGTGCCAGCAGCCAAGCTAGCGGCGGCACAGATACGCAGTATTTT | CASSQASGGTDTQYF
TRBJ1-3 | - | TRBV6-6 | TRBD1 | TGTGCCAGCAGTCGAGAACTCCGGACAGGCCGCTCTGGAAACACCATATATTTT | CASSRELRTGRSGNTIYF
TRBJ1-2 | - | TRBV29-1 | - | TGTCTAGCACAGGGCGGCCATGGCTACACCTTC | CLAQGGHGYTF
TRBJ1-1 | - | TRBV27 | TRBD1 | TGTGCCAGCAGTTGGGGACAGCAGAACACTGAAGCTTTCTTT | CASSWGQQNTEAFF
TRBJ2-2 | - | TRBV6-6 | - | TGTGCCACCGTATCCGGGTTAGCCGGGGAGCTGTTTTTT | CATVSGLAGELFF
TRBJ2-5 | - | TRBV19 | - | TGTGCCAGTAGTATATCCTCCCGGCTCTGCCCTTCACCGAAGGAGAAAGAGACCCAGTACTTC | CASSISSRLCPSPKEKETQYF
TRBJ2-1 | many | TRBV4-2 | - | TGTGCCAGCAGCCCCCCGGCCTCCCCAAATGAGCAGTTCTTC | CASSPPASPNEQFF
TRBJ2-2 | - | TRBV7-9 | - | TGTGCCAGCAGCTTAGAAGGGACCGGGGAGCTGTTTTTT | CASSLEGTGELFF
TRBJ1-1 | - | TRBV9 | TRBD1 | TGTGCCAGCAGCGTAGTGGCCCAGGGGGGCACTGAAGCTTTCTTT | CASSVVAQGGTEAFF
TRBJ1-1 | - | TRBV7-2 | - | TGTGCCAGCAGCTTTTCCCAGGGTGATCTGGCTTTCTTT | CASSFSQGDLAFF
TRBJ1-2 | - | TRBV2 | - | TGTGCCAGCGGTCGGGACACCAACTATGGCTACACCTTC | CASGRDTNYGYTF
TRBJ2-3 | - | TRBV10-3 | - | TGTGCCATCAGTGGACGGGGGGCAGGGACAGATACGCAGTATTTT | CAISGRGAGTDTQYF
TRBJ1-1 | few | TRBV7-9 | - | TGTGCCAGCAGCTTAGACGTATTGAACACTGAAGCTTTCTTT | CASSLDVLNTEAFF